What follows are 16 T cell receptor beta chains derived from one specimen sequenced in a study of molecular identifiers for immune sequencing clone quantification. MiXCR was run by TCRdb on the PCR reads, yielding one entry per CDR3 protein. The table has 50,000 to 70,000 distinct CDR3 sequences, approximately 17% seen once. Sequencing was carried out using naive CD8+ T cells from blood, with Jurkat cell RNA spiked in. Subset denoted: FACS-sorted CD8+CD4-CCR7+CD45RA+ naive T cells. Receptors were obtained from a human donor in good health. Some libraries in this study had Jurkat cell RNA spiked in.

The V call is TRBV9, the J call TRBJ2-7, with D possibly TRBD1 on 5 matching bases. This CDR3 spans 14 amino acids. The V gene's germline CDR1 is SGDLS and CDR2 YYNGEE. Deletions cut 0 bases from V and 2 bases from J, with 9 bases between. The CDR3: CASSVGGETYEQYF. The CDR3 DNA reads TGTGCCAGCAGCGTAGGGGGCGAGACCTACGAGCAGTACTTC.

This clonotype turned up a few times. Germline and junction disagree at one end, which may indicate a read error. The CDR3 region is CASSPTEGEENYGCTF. Written as DNA, the CDR3 is TGTGCCAGCAGCCCGACCGAGGGAGAGGAGAACTATGGCTGCACCTTC. The genes are TRBV7-2 and TRBJ1-2; D uncertain. The CDR3 is 16 residues long. Germline CDR1 is SGHTA and CDR2 is FQGNSA.

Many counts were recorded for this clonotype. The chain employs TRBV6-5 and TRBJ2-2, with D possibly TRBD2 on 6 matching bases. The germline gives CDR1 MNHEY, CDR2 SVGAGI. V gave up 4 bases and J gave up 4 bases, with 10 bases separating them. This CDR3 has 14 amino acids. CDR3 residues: CASSFRESTGELFF. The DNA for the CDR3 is TGTGCCAGCAGTTTCCGGGAGAGCACCGGGGAGCTGTTTTTT.

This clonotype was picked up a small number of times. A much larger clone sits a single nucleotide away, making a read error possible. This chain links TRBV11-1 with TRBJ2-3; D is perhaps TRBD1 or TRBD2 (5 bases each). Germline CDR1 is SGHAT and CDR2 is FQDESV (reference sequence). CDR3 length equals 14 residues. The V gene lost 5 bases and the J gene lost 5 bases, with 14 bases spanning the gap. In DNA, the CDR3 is TGTGCCAGCAGCCTCACTGGTGGGGGAGATACGCAGTATTTT. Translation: CASSLTGGGDTQYF.

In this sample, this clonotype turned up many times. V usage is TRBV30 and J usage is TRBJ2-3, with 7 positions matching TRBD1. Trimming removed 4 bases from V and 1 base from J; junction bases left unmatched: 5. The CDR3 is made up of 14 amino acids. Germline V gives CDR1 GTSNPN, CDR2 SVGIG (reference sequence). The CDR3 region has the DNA TGTGCCTGGAACCGGGACAGCCGCACAGATACGCAGTATTTT. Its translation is CAWNRDSRTDTQYF. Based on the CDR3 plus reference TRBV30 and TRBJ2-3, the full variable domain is SQTIHQWPATLVQPVGSPLSLECTVEGTSNPNLYWYRQAAGRGLQLLFYSVGIGQISSEVPQNLSASRPQDRQFILSSKKLLLSDSGFYLCAWNRDSRTDTQYFGPGTRLTVL.

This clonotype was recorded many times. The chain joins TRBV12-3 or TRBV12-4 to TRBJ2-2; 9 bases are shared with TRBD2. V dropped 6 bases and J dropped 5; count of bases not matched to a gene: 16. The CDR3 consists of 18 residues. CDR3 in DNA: TGTGCCAGCAGCGGACGTCACGGGGCGGGAGGGTGGACCGGGGAGCTGTTTTTT. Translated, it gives CASSGRHGAGGWTGELFF.

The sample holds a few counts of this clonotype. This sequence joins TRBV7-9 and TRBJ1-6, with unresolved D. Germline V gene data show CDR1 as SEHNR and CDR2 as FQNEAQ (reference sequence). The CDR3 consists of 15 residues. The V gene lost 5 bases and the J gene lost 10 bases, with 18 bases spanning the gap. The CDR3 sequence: CASSPRVARGSPLHF. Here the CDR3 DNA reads TGTGCCAGCAGCCCACGAGTAGCTCGGGGATCACCCCTCCACTTT.

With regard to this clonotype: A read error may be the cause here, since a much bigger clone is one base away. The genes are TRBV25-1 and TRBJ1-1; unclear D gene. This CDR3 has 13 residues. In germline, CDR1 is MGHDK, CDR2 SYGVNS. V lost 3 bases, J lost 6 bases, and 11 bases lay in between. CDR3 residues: CASSEAAEAEAFF. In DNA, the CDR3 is TGTGCCAGCAGTGAGGCTGCGGAGGCTGAAGCTTTCTTT. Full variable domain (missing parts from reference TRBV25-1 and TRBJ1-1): EADIYQTPRYLVIGTGKKITLECSQTMGHDKMYWYQQDPGMELHLIHYSYGVNSTEKGDLSSESTVSRIRTEHFPLTLESARPSHTSQYLCASSEAAEAEAFFGQGTRLTVV.

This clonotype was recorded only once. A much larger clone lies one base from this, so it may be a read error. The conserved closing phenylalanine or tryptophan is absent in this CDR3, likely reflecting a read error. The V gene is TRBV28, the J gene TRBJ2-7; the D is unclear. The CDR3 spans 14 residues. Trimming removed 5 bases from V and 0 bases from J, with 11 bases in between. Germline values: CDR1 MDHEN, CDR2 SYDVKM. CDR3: CASSPMTLSYEQYL. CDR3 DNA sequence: TGTGCCAGCAGTCCGATGACACTCTCCTACGAGCAGTACCTC.

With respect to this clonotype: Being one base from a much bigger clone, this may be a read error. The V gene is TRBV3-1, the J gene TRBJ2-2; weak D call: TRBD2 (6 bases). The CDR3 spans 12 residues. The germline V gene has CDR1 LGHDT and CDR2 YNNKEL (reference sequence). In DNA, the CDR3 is TGTGCCAGCAGCCACCCCCCCGGGGGGCTGTTTTTT. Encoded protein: CASSHPPGGLFF.

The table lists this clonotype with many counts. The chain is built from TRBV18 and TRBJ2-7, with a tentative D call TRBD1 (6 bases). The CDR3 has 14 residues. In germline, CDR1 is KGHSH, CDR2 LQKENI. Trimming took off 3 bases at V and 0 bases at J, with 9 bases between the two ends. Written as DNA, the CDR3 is TGTGCCAGCTCACCCAAGGACAGCTCCTACGAGCAGTACTTC. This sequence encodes CASSPKDSSYEQYF.

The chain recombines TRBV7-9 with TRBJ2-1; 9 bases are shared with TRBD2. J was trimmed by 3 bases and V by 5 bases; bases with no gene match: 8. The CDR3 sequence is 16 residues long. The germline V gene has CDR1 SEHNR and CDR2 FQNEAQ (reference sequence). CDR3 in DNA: TGTGCCAGCAGCCCCATAGCGGGAGCCCTCTACAATGAGCAGTTCTTC. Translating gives CASSPIAGALYNEQFF.

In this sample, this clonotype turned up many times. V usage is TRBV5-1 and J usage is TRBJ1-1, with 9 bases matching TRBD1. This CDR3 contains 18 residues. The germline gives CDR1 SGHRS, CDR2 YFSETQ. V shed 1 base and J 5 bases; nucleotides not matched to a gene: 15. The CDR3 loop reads CASSLLLRDREGRTEAFF. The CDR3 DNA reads TGCGCCAGCAGCTTGCTACTGCGGGACAGGGAAGGACGGACTGAAGCTTTCTTT.

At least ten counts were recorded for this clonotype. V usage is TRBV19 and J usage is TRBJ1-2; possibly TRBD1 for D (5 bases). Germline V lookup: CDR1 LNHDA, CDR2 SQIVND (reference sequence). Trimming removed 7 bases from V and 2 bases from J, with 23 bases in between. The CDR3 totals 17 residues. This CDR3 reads CASTLTGDYSPNYGYTF. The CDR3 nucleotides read TGTGCCAGTACCCTTACCGGGGACTATTCCCCCAACTATGGCTACACCTTC.

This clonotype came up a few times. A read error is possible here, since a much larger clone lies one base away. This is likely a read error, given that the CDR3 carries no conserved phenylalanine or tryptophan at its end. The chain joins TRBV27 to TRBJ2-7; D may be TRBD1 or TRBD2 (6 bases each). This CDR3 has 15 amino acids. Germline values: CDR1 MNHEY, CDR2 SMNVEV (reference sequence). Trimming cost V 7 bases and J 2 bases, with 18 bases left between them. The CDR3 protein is CASTLHLGGPYEQYS. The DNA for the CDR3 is TGTGCCAGCACTTTGCATTTGGGGGGCCCCTACGAGCAGTACTCC.

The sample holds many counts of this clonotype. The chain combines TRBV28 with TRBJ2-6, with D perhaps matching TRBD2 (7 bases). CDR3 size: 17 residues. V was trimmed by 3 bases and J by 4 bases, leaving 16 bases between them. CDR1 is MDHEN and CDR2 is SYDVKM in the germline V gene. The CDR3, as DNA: TGTGCCAGCAGTTTGGGTGCGGGGGCCTCGGGGGCCAACGTCCTGACTTTC. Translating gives CASSLGAGASGANVLTF.